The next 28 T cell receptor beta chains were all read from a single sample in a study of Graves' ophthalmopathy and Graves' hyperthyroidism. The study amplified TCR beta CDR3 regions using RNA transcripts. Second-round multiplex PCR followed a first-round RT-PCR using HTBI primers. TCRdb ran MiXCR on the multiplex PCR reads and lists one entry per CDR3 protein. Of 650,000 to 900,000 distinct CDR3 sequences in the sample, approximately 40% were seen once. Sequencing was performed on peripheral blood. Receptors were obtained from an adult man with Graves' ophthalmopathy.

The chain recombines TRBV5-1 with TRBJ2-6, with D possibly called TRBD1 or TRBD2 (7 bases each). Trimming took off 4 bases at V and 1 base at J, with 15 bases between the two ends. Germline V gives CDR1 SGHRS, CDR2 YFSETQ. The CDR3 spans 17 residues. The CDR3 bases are TGCGCCAGCAGCCAGGGGGGGGTTTTTTCTGGGGCCAACGTCCTGACTTTC. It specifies CASSQGGVFSGANVLTF.

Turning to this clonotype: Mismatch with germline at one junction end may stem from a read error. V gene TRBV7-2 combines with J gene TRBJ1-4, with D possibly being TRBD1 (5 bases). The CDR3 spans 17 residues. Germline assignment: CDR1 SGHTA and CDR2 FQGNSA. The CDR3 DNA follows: TGTGCCGGCAGCTTAAGGCTTTCTGGACACGGCGGCGAAAAACTGTTTTTT. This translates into CAGSLRLSGHGGEKLFF.

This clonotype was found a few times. CDR3 residues: CASSQDFGGYYEQYF. CDR3 nucleotide sequence: TGTGCCAGCAGCCAAGATTTTGGGGGGTACTACGAGCAGTACTTC. V is TRBV7-9 and J is TRBJ2-7; D is possibly TRBD2 (6 bases). V was trimmed by 5 bases and J by 3 bases, leaving 17 bases between them. Germline CDR1 SEHNR, CDR2 FQNEAQ (reference sequence). The CDR3 spans 15 residues.

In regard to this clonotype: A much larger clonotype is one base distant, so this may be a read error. The CDR3 sequence: CASSQGQAGGYSF. The CDR3 DNA reads TGTGCCAGCAGCCAAGGACAGGCCGGGGGCTACAGCTTC. This chain uses TRBV2 with TRBJ1-2; 7 bases agree with TRBD1. The CDR3 contains 13 residues. Germline CDR1 SNHLY, CDR2 FYNNEI.

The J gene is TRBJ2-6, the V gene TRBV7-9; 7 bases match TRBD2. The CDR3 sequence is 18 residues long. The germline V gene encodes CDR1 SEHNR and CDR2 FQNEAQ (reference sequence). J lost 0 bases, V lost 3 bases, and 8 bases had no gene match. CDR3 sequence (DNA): TGTGCCAGCAGCTTGAGGACTAGTTACGGCTCTGGGGCCAACGTCCTGACTTTC. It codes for CASSLRTSYGSGANVLTF.

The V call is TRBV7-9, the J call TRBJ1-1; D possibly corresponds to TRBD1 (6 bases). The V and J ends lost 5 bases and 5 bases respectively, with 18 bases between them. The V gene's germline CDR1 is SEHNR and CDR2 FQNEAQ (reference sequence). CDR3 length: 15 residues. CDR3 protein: CASSQGVGARTEAFF. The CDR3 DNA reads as TGTGCCAGCAGCCAAGGGGTGGGGGCAAGGACTGAAGCTTTCTTT. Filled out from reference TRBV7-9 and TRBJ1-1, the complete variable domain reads DTGVSQNPRHKITKRGQNVTFRCDPISEHNRLYWYRQTLGQGPEFLTYFQNEAQLEKSRLLSDRFSAERPKGSFSTLEIQRTEQGDSAMYLCASSQGVGARTEAFFGQGTRLTVV.

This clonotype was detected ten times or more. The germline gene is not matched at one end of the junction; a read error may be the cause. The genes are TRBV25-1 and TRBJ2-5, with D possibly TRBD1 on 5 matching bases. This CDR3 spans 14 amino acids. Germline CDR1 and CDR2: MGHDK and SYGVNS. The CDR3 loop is CASSESVRVETQYF. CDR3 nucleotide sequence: TGTGCCAGCAGCGAATCGGTCAGGGTAGAGACCCAGTACTTC.

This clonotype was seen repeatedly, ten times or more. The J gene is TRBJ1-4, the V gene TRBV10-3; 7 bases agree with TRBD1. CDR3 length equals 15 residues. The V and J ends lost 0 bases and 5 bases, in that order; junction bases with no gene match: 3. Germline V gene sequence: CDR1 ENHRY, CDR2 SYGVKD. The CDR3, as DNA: TGTGCCATCAGTGAGTCGGCACAGGGGAATGAAAAACTGTTTTTT. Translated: CAISESAQGNEKLFF.

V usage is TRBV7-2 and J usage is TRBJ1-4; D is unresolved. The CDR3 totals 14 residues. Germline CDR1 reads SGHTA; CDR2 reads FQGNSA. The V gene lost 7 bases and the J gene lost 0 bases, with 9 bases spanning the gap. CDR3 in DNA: TGTGCCAGCACCCCTTTACCAACTAATGAAAAACTGTTTTTT. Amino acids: CASTPLPTNEKLFF.

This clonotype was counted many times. CDR3 in amino acids: CASRSQGGTQYF. As DNA, the CDR3 is TGTGCCAGCAGATCTCAGGGCGGTACGCAGTATTTT. The gene calls are TRBV25-1 and TRBJ2-3; a possible D gene is TRBD1 (5 bases). Trimming pared 6 bases from V and 8 bases from J, leaving 12 bases between. This CDR3 has 12 amino acids. Germline CDR1 is MGHDK and CDR2 is SYGVNS.

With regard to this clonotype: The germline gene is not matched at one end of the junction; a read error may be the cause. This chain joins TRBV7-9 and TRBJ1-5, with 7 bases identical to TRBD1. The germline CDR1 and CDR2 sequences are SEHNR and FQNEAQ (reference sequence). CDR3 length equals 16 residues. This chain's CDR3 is CASSTGTEYSNRPQHF. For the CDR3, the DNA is TGTGCCAGCAGCACGGGGACAGAGTATAGCAATCGGCCCCAGCATTTT.

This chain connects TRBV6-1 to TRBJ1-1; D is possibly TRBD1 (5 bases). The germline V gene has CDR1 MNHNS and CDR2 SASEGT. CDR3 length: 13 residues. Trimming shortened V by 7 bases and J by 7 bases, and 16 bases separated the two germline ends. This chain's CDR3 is CASIRGRAGEAFF. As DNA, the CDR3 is TGTGCCAGCATCCGGGGCAGGGCCGGTGAAGCTTTCTTT.

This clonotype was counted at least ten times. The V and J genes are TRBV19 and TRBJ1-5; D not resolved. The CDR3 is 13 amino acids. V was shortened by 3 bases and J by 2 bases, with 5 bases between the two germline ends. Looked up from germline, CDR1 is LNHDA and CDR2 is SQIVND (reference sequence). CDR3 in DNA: TGTGCCAGTAGTATCCAGCGCAATCAGCCCCAGCATTTT. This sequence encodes CASSIQRNQPQHF.

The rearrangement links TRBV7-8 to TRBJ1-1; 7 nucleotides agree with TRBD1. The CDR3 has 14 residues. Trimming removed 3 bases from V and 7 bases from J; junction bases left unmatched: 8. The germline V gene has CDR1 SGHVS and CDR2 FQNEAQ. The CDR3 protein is CASSFTTGAGEAFF. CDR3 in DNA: TGTGCCAGCAGCTTCACTACAGGGGCAGGTGAAGCTTTCTTT.

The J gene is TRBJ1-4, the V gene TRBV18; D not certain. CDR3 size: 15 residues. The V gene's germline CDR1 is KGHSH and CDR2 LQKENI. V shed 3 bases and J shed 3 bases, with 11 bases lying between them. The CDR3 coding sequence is TGTGCCAGCTCACCTGTCCGAGAGTCTAATGAAAAACTGTTTTTT. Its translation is CASSPVRESNEKLFF.

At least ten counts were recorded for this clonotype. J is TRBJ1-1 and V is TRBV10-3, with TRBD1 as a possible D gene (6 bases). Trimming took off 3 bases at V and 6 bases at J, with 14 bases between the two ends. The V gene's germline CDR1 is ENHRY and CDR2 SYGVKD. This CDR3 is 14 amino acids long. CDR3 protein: CAISELGARAEAFF. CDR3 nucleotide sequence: TGTGCCATCAGTGAATTGGGGGCAAGGGCTGAAGCTTTCTTT.

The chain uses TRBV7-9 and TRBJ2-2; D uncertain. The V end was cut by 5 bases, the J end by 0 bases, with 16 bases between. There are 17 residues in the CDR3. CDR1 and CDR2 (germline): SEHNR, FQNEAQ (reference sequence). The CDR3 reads CASSQRVGIANTGELFF. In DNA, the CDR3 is TGTGCCAGCAGCCAAAGGGTGGGGATCGCGAACACCGGGGAGCTGTTTTTT.

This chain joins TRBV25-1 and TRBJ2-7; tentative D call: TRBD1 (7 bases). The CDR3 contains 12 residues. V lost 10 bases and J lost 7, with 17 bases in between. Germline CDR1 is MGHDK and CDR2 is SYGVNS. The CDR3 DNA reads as TGTGCCACCCAAGGAGGGACAGCTGAGCAGTACTTC. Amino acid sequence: CATQGGTAEQYF.

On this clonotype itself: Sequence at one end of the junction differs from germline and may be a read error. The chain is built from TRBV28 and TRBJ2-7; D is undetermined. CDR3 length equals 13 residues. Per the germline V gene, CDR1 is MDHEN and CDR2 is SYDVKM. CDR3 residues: CASSLLLHYGQYF. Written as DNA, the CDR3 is TGTGCCAGCAGTTTATTACTCCACTACGGGCAGTACTTC.

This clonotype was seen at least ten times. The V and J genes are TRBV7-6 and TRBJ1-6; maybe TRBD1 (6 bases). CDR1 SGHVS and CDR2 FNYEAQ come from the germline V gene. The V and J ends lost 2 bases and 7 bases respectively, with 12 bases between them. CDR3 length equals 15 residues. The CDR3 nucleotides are TGTGCCAGCAGCTTAAGGACAGCCGGAAATTCACCCCTCCACTTT. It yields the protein CASSLRTAGNSPLHF.

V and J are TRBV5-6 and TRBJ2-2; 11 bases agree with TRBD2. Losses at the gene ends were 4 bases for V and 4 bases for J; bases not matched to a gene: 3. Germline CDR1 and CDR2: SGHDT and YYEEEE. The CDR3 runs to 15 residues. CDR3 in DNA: TGTGCCAGCAGCAAGGGACTAGCGGTCACCGGGGAGCTGTTTTTT. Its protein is CASSKGLAVTGELFF.

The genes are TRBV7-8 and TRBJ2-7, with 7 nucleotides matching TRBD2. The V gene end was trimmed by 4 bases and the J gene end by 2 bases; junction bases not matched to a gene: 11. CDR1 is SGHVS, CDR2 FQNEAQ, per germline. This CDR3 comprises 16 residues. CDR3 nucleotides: TGTGCCAGCAGCTCCTGGTCCGAACTAGCGACCTACGAGCAGTACTTC. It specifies CASSSWSELATYEQYF.

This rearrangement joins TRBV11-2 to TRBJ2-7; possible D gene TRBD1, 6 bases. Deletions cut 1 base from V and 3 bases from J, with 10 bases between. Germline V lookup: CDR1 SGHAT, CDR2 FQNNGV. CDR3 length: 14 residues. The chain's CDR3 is CASSLVTGHYEQYF. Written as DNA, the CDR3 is TGTGCCAGCAGCTTAGTTACAGGGCACTACGAGCAGTACTTC.

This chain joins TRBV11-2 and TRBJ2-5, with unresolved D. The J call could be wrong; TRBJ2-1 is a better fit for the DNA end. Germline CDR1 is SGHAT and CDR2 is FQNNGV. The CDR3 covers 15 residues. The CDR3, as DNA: TGTGCCAGCAGCTTAGTTGGGGATTCCTACAATGAGCAGTTCTTC. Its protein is CASSLVGDSYNEQFF.

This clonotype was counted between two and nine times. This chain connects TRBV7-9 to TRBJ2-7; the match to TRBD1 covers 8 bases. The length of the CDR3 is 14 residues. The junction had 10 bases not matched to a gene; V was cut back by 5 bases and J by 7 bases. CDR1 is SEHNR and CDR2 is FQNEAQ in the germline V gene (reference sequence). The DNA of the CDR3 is TGTGCCAGCAGCACCCGGACAGGGACGGGGGAGCAGTACTTC. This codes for CASSTRTGTGEQYF.

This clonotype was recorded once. CDR3 amino acids: CATSSEGQNYGYTF. The CDR3 nucleotides read TGTGCCACCAGCAGTGAGGGACAGAACTATGGCTACACCTTC. This rearrangement joins TRBV15 to TRBJ1-2, with TRBD1 matching over 7 bases. The CDR3 is 14 amino acids. With 3 bases clipped from V and 2 bases from J, the junction kept 3 bases outside the gene matches. Germline V lookup: CDR1 LNHNV, CDR2 YYDKDF (reference sequence). Supplemented by reference TRBV15 and TRBJ1-2, the full variable domain reads DAMVIQNPRYQVTQFGKPVTLSCSQTLNHNVMYWYQQKSSQAPKLLFHYYDKDFNNEADTPDNFQSRRPNTSFCFLDIRSPGLGDTAMYLCATSSEGQNYGYTFGSGTRLTVV.

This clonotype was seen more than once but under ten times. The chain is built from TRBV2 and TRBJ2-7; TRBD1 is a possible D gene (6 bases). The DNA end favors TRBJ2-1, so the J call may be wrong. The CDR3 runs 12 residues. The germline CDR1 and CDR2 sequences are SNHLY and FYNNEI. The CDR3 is CASTQGRNEQFF. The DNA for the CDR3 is TGTGCCAGCACCCAGGGGCGTAATGAGCAGTTCTTC.

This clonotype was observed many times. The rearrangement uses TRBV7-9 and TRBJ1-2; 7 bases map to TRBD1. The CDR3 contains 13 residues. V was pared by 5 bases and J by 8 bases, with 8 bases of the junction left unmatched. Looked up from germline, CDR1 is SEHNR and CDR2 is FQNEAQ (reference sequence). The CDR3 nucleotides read TGTGCCAGCAGCCGGGGACAGAATGACGGCTACACCTTC. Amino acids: CASSRGQNDGYTF.